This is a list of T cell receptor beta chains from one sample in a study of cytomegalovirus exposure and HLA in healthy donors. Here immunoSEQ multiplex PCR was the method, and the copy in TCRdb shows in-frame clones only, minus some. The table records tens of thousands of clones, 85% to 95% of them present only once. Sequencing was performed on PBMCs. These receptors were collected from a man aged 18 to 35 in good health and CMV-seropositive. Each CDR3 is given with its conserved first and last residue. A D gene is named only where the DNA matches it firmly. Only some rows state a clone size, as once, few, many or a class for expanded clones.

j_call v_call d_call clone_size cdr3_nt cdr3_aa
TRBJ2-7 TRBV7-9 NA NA TGTGCCAGCAGCTTAGGGGACATGTCCTACGAGCAGTACTTC CASSLGDMSYEQYF
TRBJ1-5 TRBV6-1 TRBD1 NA TGTGCCAGCAGTGCGCTCTCTCCTTCGGACAGGGGGACCACCTGGCCCCAGCATTTT CASSALSPSDRGTTWPQHF
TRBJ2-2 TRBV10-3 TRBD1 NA TGTGCCATCAGTGACATTCCCGGGACAGGGGTCGGGGAGCTGTTTTTT CAISDIPGTGVGELFF
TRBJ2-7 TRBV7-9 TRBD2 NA TGTGCCAGCAGCACAGGGACTAGCGGGAGCTACGAGCAGTACTTC CASSTGTSGSYEQYF
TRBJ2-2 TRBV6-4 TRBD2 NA TGTGCCAGCAGTGCACTAGCGGGGTCTGGAACCGGGGAGCTGTTTTTT CASSALAGSGTGELFF
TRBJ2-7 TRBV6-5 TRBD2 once TGTGCCAGCAGTCTAGCGGGAGTTAACTACGAGCAGTACTTC CASSLAGVNYEQYF
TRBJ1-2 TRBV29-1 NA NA TGCAGCGCTTCCCAGGGCCCAAGTGATGGCTACACCTTC CSASQGPSDGYTF
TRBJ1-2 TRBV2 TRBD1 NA TGTGCCAGCAGGGATACAGGGGGCCCCTATGGCTACACCTTC CASRDTGGPYGYTF
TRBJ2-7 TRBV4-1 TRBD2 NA TGCGCCAGCAGCCACGCCGTGGGGAGCGGGAGGGTGTACTTC CASSHAVGSGRVYF
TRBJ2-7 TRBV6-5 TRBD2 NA TGTGCCAGCAGTTTGTCGGGGAGGGCCTCCTACGAGCAGTACTTC CASSLSGRASYEQYF
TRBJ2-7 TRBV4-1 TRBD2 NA TGCGCCAGCAGGCTAGCGGACGGTTCCTACGAGCAGTACTTC CASRLADGSYEQYF
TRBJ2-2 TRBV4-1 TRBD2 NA TGCGCCAGCAGCCAAGGAGGAAGCGGGAGTGGTTTAGCCGGGGAGCTGTTTTTT CASSQGGSGSGLAGELFF
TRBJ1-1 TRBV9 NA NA TGTGCCAGCAGCGCCCCCCCGACGGAGACTGAAGCTTTCTTT CASSAPPTETEAFF
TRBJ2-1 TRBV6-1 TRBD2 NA TGTGCCAGCAGTGAATGGAGTAGCGGGAGCTTCGTCTACAATGAGCAGTTCTTC CASSEWSSGSFVYNEQFF
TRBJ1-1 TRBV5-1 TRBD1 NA TGCGCCAGCAGCGTTGACCAGGGGGCGCGTGGTGAAGCTTTCTTT CASSVDQGARGEAFF
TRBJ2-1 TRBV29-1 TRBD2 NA TGCAGCGTGTTGACTAGCGGAGCTTACAATGAGCAGTTCTTC CSVLTSGAYNEQFF
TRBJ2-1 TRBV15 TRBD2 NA TGTGCCACCAGCAGAGATCTGAAAGGGACTAGCTTCTACAATGAGCAGTTCTTC CATSRDLKGTSFYNEQFF
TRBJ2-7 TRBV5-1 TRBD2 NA TGCGCCAGCAGCGCTAGCGGGAGGGCCTTCGACGAGCAGTACTTC CASSASGRAFDEQYF
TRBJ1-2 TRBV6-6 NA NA TGTGCCAGCAGTTACGGGCTGGGGGCGGGCTATGGCTACACCTTC CASSYGLGAGYGYTF
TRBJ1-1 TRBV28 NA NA TGTGCCAGCAGCTACAGGGAAATGGGAACTGAAGCTTTCTTT CASSYREMGTEAFF
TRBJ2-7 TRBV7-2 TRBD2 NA TGTGCCAGCAGCTTAGAATTCGCGGGAGCTCGGGAGCAGTACTTC CASSLEFAGAREQYF
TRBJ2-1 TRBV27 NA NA TGTGCCAGCAGTTTCCCTGGGACAACCAGGAATGAGCAGTTCTTC CASSFPGTTRNEQFF
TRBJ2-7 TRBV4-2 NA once TGTGCCAGCAGCCAAGAAATTGGCGGAGGGGCCTACGAGCAGTACTTC CASSQEIGGGAYEQYF
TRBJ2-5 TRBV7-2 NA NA TGTGCCAGCAGCTCAGGCAGGGACCAAGAGACCCAGTACTTC CASSSGRDQETQYF
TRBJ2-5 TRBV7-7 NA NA TGTGCTAGCAGCCATGGGACACACCAAGAGACCCAGTACTTC CASSHGTHQETQYF
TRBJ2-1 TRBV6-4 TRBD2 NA TGTGCCAGCAGCGCCGGGGCTAGCGGGAGCCATGAGCAGTTCTTC CASSAGASGSHEQFF
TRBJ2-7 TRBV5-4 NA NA TGTGCCAGCAGCTTGGGAGGACAGCGGGGATCCTACGAGCAGTACTTC CASSLGGQRGSYEQYF
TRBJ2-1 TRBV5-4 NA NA TGTGCCAGCAGCTCCGGGAGTCTCGGTTACAATGAGCAGTTCTTC CASSSGSLGYNEQFF
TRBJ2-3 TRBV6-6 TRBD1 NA TGTGCCAGCAACCTTCTCCGGGACAGGGGGCAAGATACGCAGTATTTT CASNLLRDRGQDTQYF
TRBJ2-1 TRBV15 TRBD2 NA TGTGCCACCGGAAGGAGGTTGGCTAGCGGGAGTAGCAATGAGCAGTTCTTC CATGRRLASGSSNEQFF
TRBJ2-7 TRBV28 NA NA TGTGCCAGCAGCCCCAGACAGAGACTCAACCTCTACGAGCAGTACTTC CASSPRQRLNLYEQYF
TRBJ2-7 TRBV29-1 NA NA TGCAGCGTTGAAGATCGTAGGGGCCCCCCCTACGAGCAGTACTTC CSVEDRRGPPYEQYF
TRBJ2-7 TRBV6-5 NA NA TGTGCCAGCAGACCTACAGGGATCTACGAGCAGTACTTC CASRPTGIYEQYF
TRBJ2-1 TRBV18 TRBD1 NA TGTGCCAGCTCAGGACAGGCTTACAATGAGCAGTTCTTC CASSGQAYNEQFF
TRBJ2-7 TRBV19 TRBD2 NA TGTGCCAGTGCTGGCGCGTGGCAAGCGGGAAACGTCTACGAGCAGTACTTC CASAGAWQAGNVYEQYF
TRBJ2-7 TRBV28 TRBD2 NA TGTGCCAGCAGGGGACTAGCGGGAGGCTACGAGCAGTACTTC CASRGLAGGYEQYF
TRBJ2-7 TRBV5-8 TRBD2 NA TGTGCCAGCAGCTTCACTAGCGCCACCTACGAGCAGTACTTC CASSFTSATYEQYF
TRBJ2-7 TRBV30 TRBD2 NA TGTGCCTGGAGTGGGAGCGGGAGGAGGTACGAGCAGTACTTC CAWSGSGRRYEQYF
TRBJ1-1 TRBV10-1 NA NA TGCGCCAGCAGTCCAGGGTTGGTGGGAACTGAAGCTTTCTTT CASSPGLVGTEAFF
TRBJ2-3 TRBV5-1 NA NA TGCGCCAGCAGGTTTGGGTGGACAGACACAGATACGCAGTATTTT CASRFGWTDTDTQYF
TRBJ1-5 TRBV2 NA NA TGTGCCAGCAGTGAGCAGGGTAGCAATCAGCCCCAGCATTTT CASSEQGSNQPQHF
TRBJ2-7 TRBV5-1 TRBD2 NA TGCGCCAGCAGCGGGCCCGGGACTAGTCTCGGCGAGCAGTACTTC CASSGPGTSLGEQYF
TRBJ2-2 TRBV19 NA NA TGTGCCAGTAGTATAGATCTCTTCGGGGAGCTGTTTTTT CASSIDLFGELFF
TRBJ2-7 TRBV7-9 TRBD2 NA TGTGCCAGCAGCCCAGAAGGGACTAGCGGGAGTGAGCAGTACTTC CASSPEGTSGSEQYF
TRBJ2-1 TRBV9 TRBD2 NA TGTGCCAGCAGCGTAGGGGGACTAGCGGGGGATGAGCAGTTCTTC CASSVGGLAGDEQFF